These 13 T cell receptor beta chains were sequenced from one sample in a study of blood T cell repertoires in COVID-19. Assay used: immunoSEQ multiplex PCR; TCRdb lists only in-frame clones, some missing. The sample has roughly 60,000 clones, approximately 86% seen once. The source material was peripheral blood. The receptors were sampled from a human donor with active COVID-19. The donor label of this sample is uncertain.

The chain uses TRBV18 and TRBJ2-1, with TRBD1 identical over 8 bases. The CDR3 has 15 amino acids. Germline V CDR1 and CDR2: KGHSH, LQKENI. With 5 bases clipped from V and 7 bases from J, the junction kept 10 bases outside the gene matches. Here the CDR3 reads CASSVSGTGVNEQFF. The CDR3 region has the DNA TGTGCCAGCTCAGTCTCCGGGACAGGCGTGAATGAGCAGTTCTTC.

The V gene is TRBV5-6, the J gene TRBJ2-3, with D maybe TRBD1 (6 bases). V lost 6 bases and J 6 bases, leaving 20 bases between the germline ends. CDR1 SGHDT and CDR2 YYEEEE come from the germline V gene. The CDR3 contains 15 residues. In DNA form, the CDR3 reads TGTGCCAGCACCTATGACAGGAGACGGCCCGATACGCAGTATTTT. This gives the protein CASTYDRRRPDTQYF.

The chain carries TRBV2 and TRBJ2-1, with 7 bases aligning to TRBD2. The J segment lost 10 bases and the V segment lost 7 bases, leaving 10 bases of the junction unmatched. Germline V CDR1 and CDR2: SNHLY, FYNNEI. The CDR3 consists of 13 residues. The CDR3 loop is CASNLADLGEQFF. Here the CDR3 DNA reads TGTGCCAGCAATCTAGCGGACTTGGGGGAGCAGTTCTTC.

The chain has TRBV10-3 and TRBJ1-4; 7 positions match TRBD1. The ends lost 3 bases at V and 2 bases at J; junction bases unmatched: 3. CDR1 and CDR2 (germline): ENHRY, SYGVKD. CDR3 length: 15 residues. CDR3 coding DNA: TGTGCCATCAGTGATTCGGGACAGACTAATGAAAAACTGTTTTTT. Encoded protein: CAISDSGQTNEKLFF.

The rearrangement links TRBV28 to TRBJ2-7, with 9 bases fitting TRBD2. This CDR3 comprises 15 residues. V was clipped by 1 base and J by 1 base; unmatched bases: 2. Germline-derived CDR1 and CDR2 are MDHEN and SYDVKM. CDR3 in DNA: TGTGCCAGCAGTTTATCCAGCGGGGGGTCCTACGAGCAGTACTTC. This translates into CASSLSSGGSYEQYF.

The CDR3 DNA is TGTGCCAGCAGCCAAGAGGGCACTAGCGGGACGAGCACAGATACGCAGTATTTT. It encodes CASSQEGTSGTSTDTQYF. This chain joins TRBV4-2 and TRBJ2-3; 10 bases are shared with TRBD2. The ends lost 0 bases at V and 0 bases at J; junction bases unmatched: 6. CDR1 and CDR2 from the germline V gene are LGHNA and YNFKEQ. This CDR3 contains 18 residues.

J is TRBJ2-1 and V is TRBV6-2 or TRBV6-3; 7 bases are a match to TRBD2. Germline V CDR1 and CDR2: MNHEY, SVGEGT. This CDR3 has 15 residues. The V segment lost 0 bases and the J segment 3 bases; nucleotides outside the gene matches: 2. CDR3 bases: TGTGCCAGCAGTTACTCGGGGGAGGGCTACAATGAGCAGTTCTTC. Protein sequence: CASSYSGEGYNEQFF.

This clone was seen once. The chain carries TRBV27 and TRBJ1-1; a weak D match, TRBD1 (5 bases). V lost 4 bases, J lost 6 bases, and 15 bases lay in between. The CDR3 length is 14 residues. CDR1 is MNHEY, CDR2 SMNVEV, per germline (reference sequence). CDR3 in amino acids: CASSWDQGGAEAFF. In nucleotides, the CDR3 is TGTGCCAGCAGTTGGGATCAGGGTGGAGCTGAAGCTTTCTTT.

In this sample, this clone turned up once. This rearrangement joins TRBV5-1 to TRBJ1-5; TRBD1 matches 7 bases. CDR1 SGHRS and CDR2 YFSETQ come from the germline V gene. V lost 0 bases to trimming and J lost 2 bases; unmatched junction nucleotides: 5. This CDR3 is built from 16 residues. The CDR3 sequence is CASSLDSTGGNQPQHF. The CDR3 DNA follows: TGCGCCAGCAGCTTGGATTCCACAGGGGGCAATCAGCCCCAGCATTTT.

J is TRBJ2-1 and V is TRBV5-6, with 10 bases fitting TRBD2. The V segment lost 2 bases and the J segment 3 bases; nucleotides outside the gene matches: 14. There are 19 residues in the CDR3. From germline, CDR1 is SGHDT and CDR2 YYEEEE. The CDR3 region is CASSFLAGAQIRDYNEQFF. CDR3 bases: TGTGCCAGCAGCTTCCTAGCGGGAGCACAAATCCGAGACTACAATGAGCAGTTCTTC.

This clone was found once. The chain carries TRBV19 and TRBJ2-3; TRBD2 aligns across 7 bases. V shed 6 bases and J 6 bases; nucleotides not matched to a gene: 9. CDR1 is LNHDA, CDR2 SQIVND, per germline (reference sequence). This CDR3 contains 14 residues. The CDR3 here is CASRTSARRDTQYF. The CDR3 DNA is TGTGCCAGTAGAACTAGCGCCCGGCGGGATACGCAGTATTTT.

The rearrangement uses TRBV7-2 and TRBJ2-3; TRBD1 might be the D (5 bases). Germline V gene lookup returns CDR1 SGHTA and CDR2 FQGNSA. Trimming took off 4 bases at V and 6 bases at J, with 11 bases between the two ends. This CDR3 contains 13 residues. In nucleotides, the CDR3 is TGTGCCAGCAGCTCGCAGGGTTCCGATACGCAGTATTTT. It yields the protein CASSSQGSDTQYF.

J is TRBJ1-5 and V is TRBV27; TRBD1 aligns across 9 bases. From germline, CDR1 is MNHEY and CDR2 SMNVEV (reference sequence). The V segment lost 6 bases and the J segment 1 base; nucleotides outside the gene matches: 4. This CDR3 is built from 15 residues. CDR3 DNA sequence: TGTGCCAGCAGGGGACAGGGCAAGAGCAATCAGCCCCAGCATTTT. This encodes CASRGQGKSNQPQHF.